These 10 T cell receptor beta chains were all obtained from the same sample, sequenced in a study of T cells expressing NK-cell markers. TCRdb reprocessed the 5' RACE reads, with one entry per CDR3 protein and no DNA. The table for this sample gives about 260,000 distinct CDR3 sequences. Sequenced: blood T cells: a sorted CD56 or NKG2C T cell subset, CD4+ or CD8+ T cells, or bulk PBMC T cells (not recorded which). The receptors were gathered from a woman between 18 and 75 years old in good health.

This chain links TRBV20-1 with TRBJ1-5; there is no DNA to check the TCRdb D call of TRBD1. The CDR3 has 17 residues. In germline, CDR1 is DFQATT, CDR2 SNEGSKA (reference sequence). This CDR3 reads CSARAGTVRGGNQPQHF.

This chain connects TRBV11-3 to TRBJ2-1; TCRdb's D call of TRBD2 is untestable without DNA. The CDR3 runs 16 residues. CDR1 SGHNT and CDR2 YENEEA come from the germline V gene. This CDR3 is CASSLGGSGGDNEQFF. The variable domain in full, with the rest retrieved from reference TRBV11-3 and TRBJ2-1, is EAGVVQSPRYKIIEKKQPVAFWCNPISGHNTLYWYLQNLGQGPELLIRYENEEAVDDSQLPKDRFSAERLKGVDSTLKIQPAELGDSAVYLCASSLGGSGGDNEQFFGPGTRLTVL.

This CDR3 reads CASSRQSGDTQYF. This chain uses TRBV4-2 with TRBJ2-3; TCRdb selects TRBD2, and the lack of DNA leaves this call unchecked. The CDR3 extends over 13 amino acids. From germline, CDR1 is LGHNA and CDR2 YNFKEQ.

The J gene is TRBJ2-2, the V gene TRBV12-3 or TRBV12-4; TCRdb outputs TRBD1, but without DNA this stays unchecked. The CDR3 is 15 residues long. The chain's CDR3 is CASSFGTGYTGELFF.

The V and J genes are TRBV5-1 and TRBJ2-1; the TCRdb call, TRBD1, lacks DNA for checking. This CDR3 comprises 15 residues. Germline CDR1 SGHRS, CDR2 YFSETQ. CDR3 residues: CASRTGTGGEHEQFF.

This chain joins TRBV10-3 and TRBJ2-1; TCRdb returns TRBD1, unconfirmable since there is no DNA. Germline lookup yields CDR1 ENHRY and CDR2 SYGVKD. The CDR3 is 17 amino acids. CDR3 sequence: CAISEPGQGARDNEQFF.

The chain recombines TRBV29-1 with TRBJ2-7; TCRdb's D gene call, TRBD2, goes unchecked for lack of DNA. CDR3 length: 13 amino acids. Germline V CDR1 and CDR2: SQVTM, ANQGSEA. CDR3 region: CSALQSYSYEQYF.

This sequence joins TRBV20-1 and TRBJ2-3; TCRdb gives TRBD2 as the D gene, but with no DNA this cannot be confirmed. Germline V gene lookup returns CDR1 DFQATT and CDR2 SNEGSKA (reference sequence). This CDR3 spans 15 amino acids. CDR3 region: CSASLGGSSTDTQYF.

J is TRBJ2-3 and V is TRBV2; lacking DNA, the TRBD2 call made by TCRdb goes unchecked. CDR3 length equals 15 residues. From germline, CDR1 is SNHLY and CDR2 FYNNEI. The chain's CDR3 is CASSVFQTRADTQYF.

CDR3 residues: CSASLPGRMTSGGFETQYF. This sequence joins TRBV20-1 and TRBJ2-5; TCRdb indicates TRBD2, and absent DNA this call remains unverified. Per germline, CDR1 DFQATT and CDR2 SNEGSKA (reference sequence). The CDR3 consists of 19 residues.